The 14 T cell receptor beta chains given below trace back to one sample, sequenced in a study of regulatory T cells in long-lasting Graves disease. Relying on iRepertoire HTBI primers and Arm-PCR of CDR3 regions, the team built TCR beta libraries. TCRdb re-called the multiplex PCR reads with MiXCR, one entry per CDR3 protein. The sample lists hundreds of thousands of distinct CDR3 sequences, 16% seen once, with under 20% in the top ten. Time point here: newly diagnosed GD, antithyroid drugs for less than 3 months. TCR sequences were obtained from RNA taken from PBMCs. These data were also filed under a second study, of T cells in Graves' hyperthyroidism and ophthalmopathy.

The sequencing used peripheral blood mononuclear cells (PBMCs), collected at new diagnosis, from a patient treated with antithyroid drugs. The receptors come from a woman aged 25 to 45 with Graves disease.

The chain links TRBV29-1 to TRBJ1-3; D call uncertain. The CDR3 has 11 residues. CDR1 and CDR2 from the germline V gene are SQVTM and ANQGSEA. The ends were cut back, 3 bases at V and 1 base at J, with 1 base in the middle. CDR3: CSVESGNTIYF. CDR3 nucleotides: TGCAGCGTTGAGTCTGGAAACACCATATATTTT.

The sample holds many counts of this clonotype. The V and J genes are TRBV12-3 or TRBV12-4 and TRBJ2-5, with D perhaps matching TRBD1 or TRBD2 (5 bases each). The CDR3 sequence is 15 residues long. Trimming removed 6 bases from V and 5 bases from J, with 19 bases in between. CDR3 coding DNA: TGTGCCAGCAGGGGACCGGGACCCATAGGGGAGACCCAGTACTTC. It translates to CASRGPGPIGETQYF.

The gene calls are TRBV28 and TRBJ1-1, with D uncertain. Trimming took off 3 bases at V and 3 bases at J, with 8 bases between the two ends. The CDR3 runs to 13 residues. Germline loops: CDR1 MDHEN, CDR2 SYDVKM. The CDR3 DNA reads TGTGCCAGCAGTTTTCAGGAAGACACTGAAGCTTTCTTT. Protein product: CASSFQEDTEAFF. Looking up the rest from reference TRBV28 and TRBJ1-1 gives the full variable domain: DVKVTQSSRYLVKRTGEKVFLECVQDMDHENMFWYRQDPGLGLRLIYFSYDVKMKEKGDIPEGYSVSREKKERFSLILESASTNQTSMYLCASSFQEDTEAFFGQGTRLTVV.

This clonotype was detected a few times. A much larger clone lies one base from this, so it may be a read error. The chain joins TRBV11-2 to TRBJ1-4; a weak D match, TRBD1 (5 bases). Germline assignment: CDR1 SGHAT and CDR2 FQNNGV. The CDR3 runs 13 residues. This chain's CDR3 is CVSSFTRGEKLFF. As DNA, the CDR3 is TGTGTCAGCAGCTTCACGCGGGGGGAAAAACTGTTTTTT.

The J gene is TRBJ2-1, the V gene TRBV27; 7 bases fit TRBD1. The CDR3 has 15 amino acids. The germline CDR1 and CDR2 sequences are MNHEY and SMNVEV (reference sequence). V lost 3 bases, J lost 3 bases, and 5 bases stayed unmatched. CDR3 sequence (DNA): TGTGCCAGCAGTTTGGGCTGGACAGGCTACAATGAGCAGTTCTTC. This sequence encodes CASSLGWTGYNEQFF.

This clonotype turned up a few times. The chain employs TRBV4-2 and TRBJ2-7, with TRBD2 identical over 9 bases. Germline assignment: CDR1 LGHNA and CDR2 YNFKEQ. CDR3 size: 17 residues. V was clipped by 4 bases and J by 0 bases; unmatched bases: 10. The CDR3 is CASSPVGTSLLSYEQYF. CDR3 sequence (DNA): TGTGCCAGCAGCCCAGTAGGGACTAGCCTTCTCTCCTACGAGCAGTACTTC.

In its sample, this clonotype was seen a few times. This sequence joins TRBV12-3 or TRBV12-4 and TRBJ1-4; D is unclear. V was clipped by 6 bases and J by 0 bases, with 14 bases between them. The CDR3 sequence is 16 residues long. For the CDR3, the DNA is TGTGCCAGCAGCCCCGGGTTTCAAGCAACTAATGAAAAACTGTTTTTT. It translates to CASSPGFQATNEKLFF.

The chain has TRBV24-1 and TRBJ2-3, with 8 bases aligning to TRBD1. CDR3 length equals 18 residues. Germline loops: CDR1 KGHDR, CDR2 SFDVKD. Trimming removed 2 bases from V and 4 bases from J; junction bases left unmatched: 13. CDR3 in DNA: TGTGCCACCAGTGATTACGGAGCCAGACAGGGGCAACCAGATACGCAGTATTTT. It yields the protein CATSDYGARQGQPDTQYF.

The chain combines TRBV30 with TRBJ2-1; 11 nucleotides agree with TRBD2. This CDR3 spans 15 amino acids. With V trimmed by 4 bases and J by 2 bases, 4 bases remained unmatched. From germline, CDR1 is GTSNPN and CDR2 SVGIG (reference sequence). The CDR3 here is CAWTGTSGPYNEQFF. The CDR3 DNA reads as TGTGCCTGGACCGGGACTAGCGGACCCTACAATGAGCAGTTCTTC.

The gene calls are TRBV19 and TRBJ1-6, with D unresolved. CDR1 and CDR2 (germline): LNHDA, SQIVND (reference sequence). This CDR3 is built from 15 residues. The V end was cut by 3 bases, the J end by 7 bases, with 13 bases between. The CDR3 DNA is TGTGCCAGTAGTATTGGGCGGTTCACGAATTCACCCCTCCACTTT. Translated, it gives CASSIGRFTNSPLHF.

In this sample, this clonotype turned up a few times. This rearrangement joins TRBV20-1 to TRBJ2-3; D unclear. V was shortened by 4 bases and J by 6 bases, with 11 bases between the two germline ends. Per germline, CDR1 DFQATT and CDR2 SNEGSKA (reference sequence). There are 12 residues in the CDR3. The CDR3 reads CSATREVDTQYF. DNA for the CDR3: TGCAGTGCTACCCGAGAGGTGGATACGCAGTATTTT.

This clonotype showed up many times. The chain combines TRBV7-2 with TRBJ2-6; 8 bases match TRBD1. Germline CDR1 reads SGHTA; CDR2 reads FQGNSA. The CDR3 has 19 residues. Trimming cost V 1 base and J 0 bases; bases outside gene matches: 8. The CDR3 bases are TGTGCCAGCAGCTTAGTCGCGACAGGGGCCTTCTCTGGGGCCAACGTCCTGACTTTC. It encodes CASSLVATGAFSGANVLTF. The full variable domain, completed using reference TRBV7-2 and TRBJ2-6, is GAGVSQSPSNKVTEKGKDVELRCDPISGHTALYWYRQSLGQGLEFLIYFQGNSAPDKSGLPSDRFSAERTGGSVSTLTIQRTQQEDSAVYLCASSLVATGAFSGANVLTFGAGSRLTVL.

There are many counts of this clonotype. CDR3 bases: TGTGCCAGCAGCTCCACAGCGGTAGTCACTGAAGCTTTCTTT. The encoded protein is CASSSTAVVTEAFF. The gene calls are TRBV7-2 and TRBJ1-1; D is uncertain. Germline values: CDR1 SGHTA, CDR2 FQGNSA. V dropped 4 bases and J dropped 4 bases, with 13 bases sitting between them. The CDR3 covers 14 residues.

V is TRBV7-2 and J is TRBJ2-5, with D perhaps matching TRBD1 or TRBD2 (5 bases each). V lost 1 base and J 5 bases, leaving 11 bases between the germline ends. This CDR3 is 14 amino acids long. Germline V gene lookup returns CDR1 SGHTA and CDR2 FQGNSA. The CDR3 protein is CASSLGRGAETQYF. CDR3 sequence (DNA): TGTGCCAGCAGCTTAGGGAGAGGGGCGGAGACCCAGTACTTC.